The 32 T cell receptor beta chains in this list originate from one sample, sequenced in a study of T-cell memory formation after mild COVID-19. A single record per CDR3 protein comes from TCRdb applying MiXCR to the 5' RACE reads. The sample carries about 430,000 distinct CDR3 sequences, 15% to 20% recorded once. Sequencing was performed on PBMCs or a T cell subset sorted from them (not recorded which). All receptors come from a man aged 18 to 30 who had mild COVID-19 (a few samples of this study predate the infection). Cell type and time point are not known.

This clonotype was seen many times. Here the CDR3 reads CASSLGTSDYNEQFF. The CDR3 nucleotides read TGTGCCAGCAGTTTAGGGACTAGCGACTACAATGAGCAGTTCTTC. This sequence joins TRBV12-3 or TRBV12-4 and TRBJ2-1; 9 bases map to TRBD2. This CDR3 spans 15 amino acids. The junction had 1 base not matched to a gene; V was cut back by 1 base and J by 3 bases.

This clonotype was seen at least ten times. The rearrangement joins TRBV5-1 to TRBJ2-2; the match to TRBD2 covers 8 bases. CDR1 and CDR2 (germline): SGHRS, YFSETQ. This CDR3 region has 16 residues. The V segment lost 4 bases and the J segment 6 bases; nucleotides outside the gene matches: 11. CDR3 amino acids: CASSPAGAGVAGELFF. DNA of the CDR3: TGCGCCAGCAGCCCAGCGGGGGCCGGCGTAGCCGGGGAGCTGTTTTTT.

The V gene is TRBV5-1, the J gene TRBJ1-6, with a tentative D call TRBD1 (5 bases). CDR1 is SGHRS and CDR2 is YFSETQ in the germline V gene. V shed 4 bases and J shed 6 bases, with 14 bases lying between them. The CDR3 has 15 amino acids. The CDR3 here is CASSGFGGPNSPLHF. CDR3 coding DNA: TGCGCCAGCAGCGGATTCGGGGGTCCTAATTCACCCCTCCACTTT.

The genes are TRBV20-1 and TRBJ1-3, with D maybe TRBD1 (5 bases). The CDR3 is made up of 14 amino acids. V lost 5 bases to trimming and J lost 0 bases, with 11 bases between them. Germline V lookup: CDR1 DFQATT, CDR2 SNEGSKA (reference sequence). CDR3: CSALQASSGNTIYF. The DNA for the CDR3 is TGCAGTGCTTTACAGGCGAGCTCTGGAAACACCATATATTTT.

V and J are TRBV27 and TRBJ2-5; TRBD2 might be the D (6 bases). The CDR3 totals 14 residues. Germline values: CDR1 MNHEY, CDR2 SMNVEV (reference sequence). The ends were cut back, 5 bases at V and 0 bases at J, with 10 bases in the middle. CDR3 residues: CASSLKRDQETQYF. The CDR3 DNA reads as TGTGCCAGCAGTCTCAAGCGGGACCAAGAGACCCAGTACTTC.

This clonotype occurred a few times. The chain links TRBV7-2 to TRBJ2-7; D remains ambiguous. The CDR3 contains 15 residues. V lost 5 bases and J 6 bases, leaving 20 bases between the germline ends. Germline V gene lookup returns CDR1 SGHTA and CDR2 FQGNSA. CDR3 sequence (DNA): TGTGCCAGCAGCCAGGCGGCCCTAAACCCACGCGAGCAGTACTTC. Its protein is CASSQAALNPREQYF.

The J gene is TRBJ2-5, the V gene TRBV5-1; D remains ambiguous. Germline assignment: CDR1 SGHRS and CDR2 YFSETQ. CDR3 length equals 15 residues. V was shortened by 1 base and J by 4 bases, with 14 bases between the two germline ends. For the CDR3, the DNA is TGCGCCAGCAGCTTGATGAGAAGGGCTGGAGAGACCCAGTACTTC. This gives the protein CASSLMRRAGETQYF.

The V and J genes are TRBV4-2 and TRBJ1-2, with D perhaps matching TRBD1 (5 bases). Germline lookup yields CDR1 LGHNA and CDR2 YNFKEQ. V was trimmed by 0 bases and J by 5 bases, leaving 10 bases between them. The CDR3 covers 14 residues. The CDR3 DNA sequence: TGTGCCAGCAGCCAAGACCACAGGAGTTATGGCTACACCTTC. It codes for CASSQDHRSYGYTF.

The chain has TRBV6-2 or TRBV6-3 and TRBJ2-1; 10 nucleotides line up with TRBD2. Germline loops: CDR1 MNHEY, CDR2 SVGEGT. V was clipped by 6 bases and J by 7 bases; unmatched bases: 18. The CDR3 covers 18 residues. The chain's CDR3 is CASSWSLAGDSPPNEQFF. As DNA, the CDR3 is TGTGCCAGCAGCTGGTCCCTAGCGGGGGACTCCCCCCCAAATGAGCAGTTCTTC.

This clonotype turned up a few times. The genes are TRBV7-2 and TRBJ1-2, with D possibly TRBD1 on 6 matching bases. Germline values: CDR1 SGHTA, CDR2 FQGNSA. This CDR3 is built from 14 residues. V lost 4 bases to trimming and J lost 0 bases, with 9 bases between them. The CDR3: CASSWTATNYGYTF. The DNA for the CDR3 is TGTGCCAGCAGCTGGACAGCCACTAACTATGGCTACACCTTC. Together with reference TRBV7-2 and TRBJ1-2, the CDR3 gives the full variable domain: GAGVSQSPSNKVTEKGKDVELRCDPISGHTALYWYRQSLGQGLEFLIYFQGNSAPDKSGLPSDRFSAERTGGSVSTLTIQRTQQEDSAVYLCASSWTATNYGYTFGSGTRLTVV.

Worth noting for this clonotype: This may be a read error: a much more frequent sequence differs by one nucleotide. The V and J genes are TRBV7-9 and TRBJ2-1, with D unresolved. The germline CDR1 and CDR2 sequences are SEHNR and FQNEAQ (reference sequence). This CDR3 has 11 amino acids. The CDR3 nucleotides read TGTGCCAGCAGCTTAGTCAATGAGCCGTTCTTC. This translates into CASSLVNEPFF.

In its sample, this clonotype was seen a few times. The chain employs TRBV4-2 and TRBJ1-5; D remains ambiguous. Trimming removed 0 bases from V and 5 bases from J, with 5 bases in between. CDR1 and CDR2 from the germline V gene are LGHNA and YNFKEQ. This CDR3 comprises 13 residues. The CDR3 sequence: CASSQEGDQPQHF. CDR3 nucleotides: TGTGCCAGCAGCCAAGAAGGCGATCAGCCCCAGCATTTT.

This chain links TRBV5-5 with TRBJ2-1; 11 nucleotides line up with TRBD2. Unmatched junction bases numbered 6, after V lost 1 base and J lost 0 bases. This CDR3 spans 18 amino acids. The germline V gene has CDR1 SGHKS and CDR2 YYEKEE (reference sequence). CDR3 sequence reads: CASSLLLAGAYSYNEQFF. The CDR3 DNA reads TGTGCCAGCAGCTTGCTACTAGCGGGGGCGTACTCCTACAATGAGCAGTTCTTC.

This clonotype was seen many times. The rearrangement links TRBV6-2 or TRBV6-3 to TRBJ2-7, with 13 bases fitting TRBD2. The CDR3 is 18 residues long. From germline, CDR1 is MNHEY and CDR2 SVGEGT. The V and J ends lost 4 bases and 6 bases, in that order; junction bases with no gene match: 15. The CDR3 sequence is CASSSWTSGGRRAGEQYF. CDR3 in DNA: TGTGCCAGCAGTTCCTGGACTAGCGGGGGCCGAAGAGCAGGCGAGCAGTACTTC.

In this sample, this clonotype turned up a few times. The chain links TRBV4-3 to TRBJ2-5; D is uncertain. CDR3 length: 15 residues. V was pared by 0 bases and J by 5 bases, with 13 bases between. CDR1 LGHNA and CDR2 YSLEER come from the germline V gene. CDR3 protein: CASSQDDTPGETQYF. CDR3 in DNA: TGCGCCAGCAGCCAAGATGACACCCCCGGGGAGACCCAGTACTTC.

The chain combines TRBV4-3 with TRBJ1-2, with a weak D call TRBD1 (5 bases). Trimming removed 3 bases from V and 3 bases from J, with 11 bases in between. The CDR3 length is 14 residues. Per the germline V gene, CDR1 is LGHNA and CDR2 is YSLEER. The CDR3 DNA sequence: TGCGCCAGCAGCCAGGATCAGGGTTACTATGGCTACACCTTC. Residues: CASSQDQGYYGYTF.

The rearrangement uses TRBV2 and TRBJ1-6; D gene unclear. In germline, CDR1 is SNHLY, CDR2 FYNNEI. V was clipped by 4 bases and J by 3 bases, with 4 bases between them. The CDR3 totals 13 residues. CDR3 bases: TGTGCCAGCAGTGGGAACTATAATTCACCCCTCCACTTT. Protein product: CASSGNYNSPLHF.

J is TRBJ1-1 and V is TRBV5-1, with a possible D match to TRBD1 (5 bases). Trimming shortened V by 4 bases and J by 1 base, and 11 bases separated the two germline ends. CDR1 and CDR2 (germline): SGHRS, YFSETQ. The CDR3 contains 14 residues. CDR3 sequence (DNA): TGCGCCAGCAGCCCTAGACAGCAGAACACTGAAGCTTTCTTT. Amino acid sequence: CASSPRQQNTEAFF.

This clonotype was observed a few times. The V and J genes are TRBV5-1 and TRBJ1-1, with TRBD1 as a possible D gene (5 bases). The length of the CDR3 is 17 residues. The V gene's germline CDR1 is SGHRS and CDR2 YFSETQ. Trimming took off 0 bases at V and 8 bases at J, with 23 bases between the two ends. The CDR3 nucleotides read TGCGCCAGCAGCTTGGCCCCAGACAGTAGATCTAAACGAGAAGCTTTCTTT. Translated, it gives CASSLAPDSRSKREAFF.

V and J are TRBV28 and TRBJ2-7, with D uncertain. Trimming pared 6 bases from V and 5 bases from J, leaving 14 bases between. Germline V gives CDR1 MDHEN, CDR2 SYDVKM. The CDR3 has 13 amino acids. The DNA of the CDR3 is TGTGCCAGCAGGGCCCATGGGTCCAACGAGCAGTACGTC. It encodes CASRAHGSNEQYV.

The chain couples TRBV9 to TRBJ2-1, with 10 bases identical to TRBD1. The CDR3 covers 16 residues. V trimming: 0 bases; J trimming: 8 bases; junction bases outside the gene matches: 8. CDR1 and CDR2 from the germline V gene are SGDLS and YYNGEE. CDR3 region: CASSVGKGTGADEQFF. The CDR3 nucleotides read TGTGCCAGCAGCGTAGGGAAGGGGACAGGGGCGGATGAGCAGTTCTTC.

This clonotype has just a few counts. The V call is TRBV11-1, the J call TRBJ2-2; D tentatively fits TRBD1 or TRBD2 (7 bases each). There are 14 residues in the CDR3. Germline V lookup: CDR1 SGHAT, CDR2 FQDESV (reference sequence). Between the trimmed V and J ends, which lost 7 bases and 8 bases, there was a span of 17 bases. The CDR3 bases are TGTGCCAGCATTGACAGGGAGGGCGTGGGGGAGCTGTTTTTT. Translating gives CASIDREGVGELFF.

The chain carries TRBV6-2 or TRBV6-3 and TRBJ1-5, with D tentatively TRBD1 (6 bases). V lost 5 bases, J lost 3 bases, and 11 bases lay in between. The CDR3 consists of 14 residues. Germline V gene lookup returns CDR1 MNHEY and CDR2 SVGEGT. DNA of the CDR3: TGTGCCAGCAGTGTGGACAGCAACAATCAGCCCCAGCATTTT. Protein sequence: CASSVDSNNQPQHF.

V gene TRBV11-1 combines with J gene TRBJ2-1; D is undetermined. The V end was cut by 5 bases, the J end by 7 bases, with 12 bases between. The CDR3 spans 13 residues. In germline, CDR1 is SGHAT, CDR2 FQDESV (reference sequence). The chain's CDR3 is CASSPDPRNEQFF. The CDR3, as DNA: TGTGCCAGCAGCCCAGACCCACGGAATGAGCAGTTCTTC.

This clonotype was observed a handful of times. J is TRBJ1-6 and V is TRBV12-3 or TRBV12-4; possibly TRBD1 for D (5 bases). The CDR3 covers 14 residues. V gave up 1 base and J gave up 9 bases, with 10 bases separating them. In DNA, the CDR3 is TGTGCCAGCAGTTTAGGCAGAGGGGTTTCACCCCTCCACTTT. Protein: CASSLGRGVSPLHF.

CDR3 nucleotide sequence: TGCGCCAGCCATGGGGAATCGGACTATGGCTACACCTTC. Translation: CASHGESDYGYTF. The gene calls are TRBV5-1 and TRBJ1-2; D ambiguous. Germline V gives CDR1 SGHRS, CDR2 YFSETQ. The CDR3 has 13 residues. V lost 7 bases and J 3 bases, leaving 13 bases between the germline ends.

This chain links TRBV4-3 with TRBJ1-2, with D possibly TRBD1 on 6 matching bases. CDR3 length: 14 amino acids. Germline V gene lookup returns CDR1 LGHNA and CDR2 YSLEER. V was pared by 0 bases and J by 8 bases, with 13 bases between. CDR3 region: CASSQDWDTAGYTF. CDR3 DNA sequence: TGCGCCAGCAGCCAAGATTGGGACACAGCCGGCTACACCTTC.

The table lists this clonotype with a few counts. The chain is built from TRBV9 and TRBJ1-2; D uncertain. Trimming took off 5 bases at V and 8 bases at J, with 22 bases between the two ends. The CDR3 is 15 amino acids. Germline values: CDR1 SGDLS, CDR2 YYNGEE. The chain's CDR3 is CASREATWTVSGYTF. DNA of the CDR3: TGTGCCAGCAGAGAAGCGACATGGACGGTGTCCGGCTACACCTTC.

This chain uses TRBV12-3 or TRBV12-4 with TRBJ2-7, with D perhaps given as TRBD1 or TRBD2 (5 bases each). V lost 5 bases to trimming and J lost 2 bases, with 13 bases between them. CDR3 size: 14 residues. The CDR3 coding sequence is TGTGCCAGCAGTGCGACCGGGACCACCTACGAGCAGTACTTC. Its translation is CASSATGTTYEQYF.

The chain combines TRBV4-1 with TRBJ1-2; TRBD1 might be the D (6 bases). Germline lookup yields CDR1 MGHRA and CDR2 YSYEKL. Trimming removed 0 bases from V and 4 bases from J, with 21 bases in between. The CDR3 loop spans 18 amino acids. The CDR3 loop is CASSQDPGLQGLGYGYTF. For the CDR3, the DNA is TGCGCCAGCAGCCAAGATCCGGGCCTCCAGGGGCTAGGCTATGGCTACACCTTC.

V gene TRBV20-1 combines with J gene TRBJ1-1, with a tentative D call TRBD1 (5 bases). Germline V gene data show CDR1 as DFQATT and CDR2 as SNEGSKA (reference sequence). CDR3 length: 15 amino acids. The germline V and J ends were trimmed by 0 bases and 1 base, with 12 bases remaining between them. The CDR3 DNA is TGCAGTGCTAGAGATAGCCGGGGCCCGAACACTGAAGCTTTCTTT. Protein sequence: CSARDSRGPNTEAFF.

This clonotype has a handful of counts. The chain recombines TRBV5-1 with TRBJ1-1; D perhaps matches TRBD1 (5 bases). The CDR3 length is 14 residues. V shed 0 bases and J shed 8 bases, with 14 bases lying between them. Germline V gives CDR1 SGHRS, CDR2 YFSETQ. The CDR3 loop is CASSLVGGDREAFF. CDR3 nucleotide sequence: TGCGCCAGCAGCTTGGTCGGGGGAGATAGAGAAGCTTTCTTT. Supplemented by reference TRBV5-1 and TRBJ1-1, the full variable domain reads KAGVTQTPRYLIKTRGQQVTLSCSPISGHRSVSWYQQTPGQGLQFLFEYFSETQRNKGNFPGRFSGRQFSNSRSEMNVSTLELGDSALYLCASSLVGGDREAFFGQGTRLTVV.